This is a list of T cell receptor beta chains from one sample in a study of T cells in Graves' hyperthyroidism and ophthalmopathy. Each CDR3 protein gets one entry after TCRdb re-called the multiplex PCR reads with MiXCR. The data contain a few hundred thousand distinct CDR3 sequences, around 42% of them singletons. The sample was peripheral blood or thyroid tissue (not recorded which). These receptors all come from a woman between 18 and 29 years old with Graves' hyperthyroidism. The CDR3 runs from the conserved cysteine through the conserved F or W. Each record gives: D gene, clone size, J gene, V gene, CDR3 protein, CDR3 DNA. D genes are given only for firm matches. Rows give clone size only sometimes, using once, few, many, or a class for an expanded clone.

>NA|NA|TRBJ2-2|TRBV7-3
CASSLIMTGELFF
TGTGCCAGCAGCTTAATTATGACCGGGGAGCTGTTTTTT
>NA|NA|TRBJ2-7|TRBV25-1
CASSEFGAGASYEQYF
TGTGCCAGCAGTGAATTCGGGGCAGGGGCATCCTACGAGCAGTACTTC
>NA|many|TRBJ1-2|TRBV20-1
CSARDENRVHGYTF
TGCAGTGCTAGAGATGAAAACAGGGTCCATGGCTACACCTTC
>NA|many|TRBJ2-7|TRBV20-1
CSATPQGGRTYEQYF
TGCAGTGCTACACCACAGGGAGGGAGGACCTACGAGCAGTACTTC
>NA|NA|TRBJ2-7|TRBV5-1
CASSLEVSHDEQYF
TGCGCCAGCAGCTTGGAGGTGAGCCACGATGAGCAGTACTTC
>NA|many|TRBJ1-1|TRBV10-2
CASSESQVGPYTEAFF
TGCGCCAGCAGTGAGTCTCAGGTCGGACCTTACACTGAAGCTTTCTTT
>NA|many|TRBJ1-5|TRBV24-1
CATAGTAANQPQHF
TGTGCCACCGCTGGCACGGCCGCAAATCAGCCCCAGCATTTT
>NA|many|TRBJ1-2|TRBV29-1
CSVRDVPPYGYTF
TGCAGCGTTCGAGATGTGCCACCCTATGGCTACACCTTC
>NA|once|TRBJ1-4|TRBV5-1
CATSPGANEKLFF
TGCGCCACCTCACCAGGGGCTAATGAAAAACTGTTTTTT
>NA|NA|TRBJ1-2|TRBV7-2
CASSLRREGYGYTF
TGTGCCAGCAGCTTACGGCGGGAGGGCTATGGCTACACCTTC
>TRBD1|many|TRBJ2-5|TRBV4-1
CASSHGGQGLKETQYF
TGCGCCAGCAGCCATGGCGGACAGGGCCTAAAAGAGACCCAGTACTTC
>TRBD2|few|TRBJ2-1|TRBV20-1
CSAMALWRERNEQFF
TGCAGTGCTATGGCCCTCTGGCGGGAGAGGAATGAGCAGTTCTTC
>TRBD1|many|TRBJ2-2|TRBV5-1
CASSLVPGQDTGELFF
TGCGCCAGCAGCTTGGTCCCGGGACAGGACACCGGGGAGCTGTTTTTT
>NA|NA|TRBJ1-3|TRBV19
CASSISEDEDTIYF
TGTGCCAGTAGTATATCCGAGGATGAAGACACCATATATTTT
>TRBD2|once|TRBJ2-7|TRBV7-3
CASSFITSGAYEQYF
TGTGCCAGCAGCTTCATTACTAGCGGGGCCTACGAGCAGTACTTC